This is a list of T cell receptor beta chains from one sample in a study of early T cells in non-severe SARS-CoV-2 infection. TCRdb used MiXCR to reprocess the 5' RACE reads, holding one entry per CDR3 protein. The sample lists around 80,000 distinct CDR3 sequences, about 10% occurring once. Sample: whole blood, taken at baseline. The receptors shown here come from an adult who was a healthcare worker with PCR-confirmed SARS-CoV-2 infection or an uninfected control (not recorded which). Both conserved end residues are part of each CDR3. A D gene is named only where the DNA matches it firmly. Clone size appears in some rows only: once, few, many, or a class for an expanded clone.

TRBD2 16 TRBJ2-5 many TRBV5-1 TGCGCCAGCAGCCCGGGACTAGCGGCCCGTTTAGAGACCCAGTACTTC CASSPGLAARLETQYF
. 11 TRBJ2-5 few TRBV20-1 TGCAGTGCTGCACTCGGTCAGACCCAGTACTTC CSAALGQTQYF
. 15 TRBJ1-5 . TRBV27 TGTGCCAGCAGTTTATTTAGGAATAGCAATCAGCCCCAGCATTTT CASSLFRNSNQPQHF
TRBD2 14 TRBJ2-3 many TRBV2 TGTGCCAGCCGAACGGGACTAGCGGCAGATACGCAGTATTTT CASRTGLAADTQYF
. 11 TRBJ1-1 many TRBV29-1 TGCAGCGCTCGCAGGGAAACTGAAGCTTTCTTT CSARRETEAFF
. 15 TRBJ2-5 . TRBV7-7 TGTGCCAGCAGCTTAGCCCGCAGCCGCCAAGAGACCCAGTACTTC CASSLARSRQETQYF
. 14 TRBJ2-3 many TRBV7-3 TGTGCCAGCAGCTTAGCGCATGGCACAGATACGCAGTATTTT CASSLAHGTDTQYF
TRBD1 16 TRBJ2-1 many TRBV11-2 TGTGCCAGCAGCTTAGATTGGGCAGGGGGCAAGAATGAGCAGTTCTTC CASSLDWAGGKNEQFF
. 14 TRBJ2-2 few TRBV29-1 TGCAGCGTTACCGGGACAACGAACACCGGGGAGCTGTTTTTT CSVTGTTNTGELFF
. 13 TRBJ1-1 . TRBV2 TGTGCCAGCAGTTGGCCCGGGGGCACTGAAGCTTTCTTT CASSWPGGTEAFF
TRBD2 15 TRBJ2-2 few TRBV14 TGTGCCAGCAGCCTAAGGACTAGCGATACCGGGGAGCTGTTTTTT CASSLRTSDTGELFF
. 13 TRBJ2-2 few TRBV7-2 TGTGCCAGCAGCTCCCAGGGAGCCGGGGAGCTGTTTTTT CASSSQGAGELFF
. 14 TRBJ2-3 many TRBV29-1 TGCAGCTCAGGGGGGGCAGCAATCACAGATACGCAGTATTTT CSSGGAAITDTQYF
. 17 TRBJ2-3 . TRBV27 TGTGCCAGCAGTTTATCGAGGCAGTGGACTAGCACAGATACGCAGTATTTT CASSLSRQWTSTDTQYF
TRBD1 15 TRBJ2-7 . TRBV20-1 TGCAGTGCTAGAGATGGGGACAGGCCGGGCTACGAGCAGTACTTC CSARDGDRPGYEQYF
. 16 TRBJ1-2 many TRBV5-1 TGCGCCAGCAGCCCGGATCTGGGGGGAGTCGGCTATGGCTACACCTTC CASSPDLGGVGYGYTF
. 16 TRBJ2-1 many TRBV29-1 TGCAGCGCGCCCTCCTCGATAGACAGGAGGTACAATGAGCAGTTCTTC CSAPSSIDRRYNEQFF
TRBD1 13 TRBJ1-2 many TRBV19 TGTGCCAGTTCGGAGGGGGCGCTTCCTGGCTACACCTTC CASSEGALPGYTF
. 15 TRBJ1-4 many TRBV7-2 TGTGCCAGCAGCGAGGAAATGGGCACTAATGAAAAACTGTTTTTT CASSEEMGTNEKLFF
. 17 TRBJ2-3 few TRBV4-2 TGTGCCAGCAGCCAAGCCTACAGGTCTTCTAGCACAGATACGCAGTATTTT CASSQAYRSSSTDTQYF
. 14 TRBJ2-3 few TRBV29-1 TGCAGCGTTGAGGCCCCCGGGAACACAGATACGCAGTATTTT CSVEAPGNTDTQYF
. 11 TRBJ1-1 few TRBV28 TGTGCCAGCAGGGACGGCACTGAAGCTTTCTTT CASRDGTEAFF
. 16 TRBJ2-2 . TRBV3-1 TGTGCCAGCAGCCAGGGCACCCGGACCCGAGGCGGGGAGCTGTTTTTT CASSQGTRTRGGELFF
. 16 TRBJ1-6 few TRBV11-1 TGTGCCAGCAGCATGAATGCCGGACCCGGGGATTCACCCCTCCACTTT CASSMNAGPGDSPLHF
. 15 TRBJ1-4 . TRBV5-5 TGTGCCAGCAGCTTGGATCATTCCACTAATGAAAAACTGTTTTTT CASSLDHSTNEKLFF
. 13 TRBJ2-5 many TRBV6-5 TGTGCCAGCAGTCGACACATCCAGGAGACCCAGTACTTC CASSRHIQETQYF
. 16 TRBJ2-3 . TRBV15 TGTGCCACCAGCAGAGATCTGGCGGATGGGGGAGATACGCAGTATTTT CATSRDLADGGDTQYF
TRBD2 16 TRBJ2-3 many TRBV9 TGTGCCAGCAGCGTAGATAGCGGGGACCGCACAGATACGCAGTATTTT CASSVDSGDRTDTQYF
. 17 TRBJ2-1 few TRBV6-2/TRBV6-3 TGTGCCAGCAGTTACTTCTCCGGGGCGGGATCCTACAATGAGCAGTTCTTC CASSYFSGAGSYNEQFF
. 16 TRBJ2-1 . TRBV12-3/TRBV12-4 TGTGCCAGCAGCCGATCCGAGCAGGGGATTTACAATGAGCAGTTCTTC CASSRSEQGIYNEQFF
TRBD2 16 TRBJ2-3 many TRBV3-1 TGTGCCAGCAGCGGGGGGGACGGTTACAAAGGGGATACGCAGTATTTT CASSGGDGYKGDTQYF
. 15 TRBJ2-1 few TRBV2 TGTGCCAGCAGTGAGGGCGGGGCTCCCTACAATGAGCAGTTCTTC CASSEGGAPYNEQFF
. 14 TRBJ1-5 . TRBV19 TGTGCCAGTAGTATTACAGACGTAGACCAGCCCCAGCATTTT CASSITDVDQPQHF
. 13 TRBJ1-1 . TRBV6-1 TGTGCCAGCAAAACATCCCTGAACACTGAAGCTTTCTTT CASKTSLNTEAFF
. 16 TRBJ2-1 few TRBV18 TGTGCCAGCTCACCTGTAGAGATACCCTCCCTCAATGAGCAGTTCTTC CASSPVEIPSLNEQFF
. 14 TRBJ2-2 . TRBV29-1 TGCAGCGTTGAGATTAGTCAGAACACCGGGGAGCTGTTTTTT CSVEISQNTGELFF
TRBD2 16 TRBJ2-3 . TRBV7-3 TGTGCCAGCAGGCCAACTAGCGGGGCACCAACAGATACGCAGTATTTT CASRPTSGAPTDTQYF
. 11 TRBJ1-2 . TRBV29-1 TGCAGCGCGGGGGTCGGTTATGGCTACACCTTC CSAGVGYGYTF
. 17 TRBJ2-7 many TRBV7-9 TGTGCCAGCAGCCTACACGTCCCCTCAGCCGCCGGGGTCGAGCAGTACTTC CASSLHVPSAAGVEQYF
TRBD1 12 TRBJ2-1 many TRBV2 TGTGCCAGCACAGACAGGGTCCATGAGCAGTTCTTC CASTDRVHEQFF
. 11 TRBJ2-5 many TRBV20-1 TGCAGTGCTTTAGACCAGGAGACCCAGTACTTC CSALDQETQYF
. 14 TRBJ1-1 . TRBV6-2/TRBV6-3 TGTGCCAGCAGTTCCGGGGCGCAGATCACTGAAGCTTTCTTT CASSSGAQITEAFF
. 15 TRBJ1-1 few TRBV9 TGTGCCAGCAGCACCGGGACTCTAGGGGACACTGAAGCTTTCTTT CASSTGTLGDTEAFF
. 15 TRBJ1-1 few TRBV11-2 TGTGCCAGCAGCTTCGGCGGAACCTCGAACACTGAAGCTTTCTTT CASSFGGTSNTEAFF
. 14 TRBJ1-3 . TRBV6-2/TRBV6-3 TGTGCCAGCTCAATTTTCGGCTCTGGAAACACCATATATTTT CASSIFGSGNTIYF
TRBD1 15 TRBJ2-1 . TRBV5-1 TGCGCCAGCAGCTTGATAGGGGGCGCGGGTAATGAGCAGTTCTTC CASSLIGGAGNEQFF
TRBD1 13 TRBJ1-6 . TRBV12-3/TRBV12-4 TGTGCCAGCAGTTTGGGACAGAACTCACCCCTCCACTTT CASSLGQNSPLHF
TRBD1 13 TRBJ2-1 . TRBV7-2 TGTGCCAGTCCGGGACAGGGTTTCAATGAGCAGTTCTTC CASPGQGFNEQFF
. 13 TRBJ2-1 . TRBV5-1 TGCGCCAGCAGCCTTGCTAGACGGTACGAGCAGTTCTTC CASSLARRYEQFF
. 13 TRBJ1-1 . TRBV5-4 TGTGCCAGCAGCGGAACGGTGAACACTGAAGCTTTCTTT CASSGTVNTEAFF